The TCR beta chain under discussion was sequenced for a study of T cell repertoires in aging, cancer and after chemotherapy. In the study overall: Healthy donor repertoires were recorded over several months to years and showed clear clonal overlap. The whole study produced a dataset of roughly 8.8 million TCR reads. General observations from the study: In cancer patients, declining TCR diversity with age involved lost richness and lost evenness.

A note on this clonotype: Antigen unknown.

TRB rearrangements spanning V, D and J were amplified using mixed TRB-A/B primers. TCRdb redid the calling of the multiplex PCR reads with MiXCR, one entry per CDR3 protein. The table has under 15,000 distinct CDR3 sequences, about 26% seen once; the top ten hold around half. The CDR3 is 15 residues long. Germline V CDR1 and CDR2: SGHTA, FQGNSA. V was clipped by 1 base and J by 8 bases; unmatched bases: 3. TCR beta rearrangements were amplified from peripheral blood genomic DNA. Sequenced: blood. The receptor's source is a human donor in good health. The gene calls are TRBV7-2 and TRBJ2-2; 11 nucleotides line up with TRBD2. As DNA, the CDR3 is TGTGCCAGCAGCTTAGTAGCGGGGGGGGGGGGGGAGCTGTTTTTT. This gives the protein CASSLVAGGGGELFF.